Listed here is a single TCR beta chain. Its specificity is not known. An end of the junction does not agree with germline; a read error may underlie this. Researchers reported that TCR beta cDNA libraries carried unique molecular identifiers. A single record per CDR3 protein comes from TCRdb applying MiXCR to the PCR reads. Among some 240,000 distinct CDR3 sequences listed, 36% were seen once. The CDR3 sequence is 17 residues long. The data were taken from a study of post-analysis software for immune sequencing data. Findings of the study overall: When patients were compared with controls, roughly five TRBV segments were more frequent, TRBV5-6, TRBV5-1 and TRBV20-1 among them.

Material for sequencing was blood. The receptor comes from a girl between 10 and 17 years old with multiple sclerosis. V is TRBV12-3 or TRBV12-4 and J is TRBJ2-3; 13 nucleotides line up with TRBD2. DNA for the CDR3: TGTGCCAGCACCGACCTTTGGACTAGCGGGAGTGCAGATACGGAGTATTTT. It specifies CASTDLWTSGSADTEYF.